This T cell receptor (beta chain) was identified during a study of blood T cells in healthy people across ages. Study-level information: Through template switching, about one barcoded beta molecule was captured per two T cells, as measured in model experiments.

Primers used in a second PCR of about 6 to 11 cycles were a sample-barcoded 5' primer and a J-beta primer mix. TCRdb re-called the 5' RACE reads through MiXCR, storing one row per CDR3 protein. Of about 1,500,000 distinct CDR3 sequences listed, 42% are singletons. Each sample gave at least 6 million isolated PBMCs. Notes on this clonotype: Its antigen is not known.

Germline CDR1 reads SGHTA; CDR2 reads FQGTGA. V gave up 7 bases and J gave up 0 bases, with 14 bases separating them. The CDR3 is 15 amino acids. Findings and limits, study-wide: TCR beta diversity per million T cells fell roughly linearly with age. Samples with more naive T cells showed higher observed beta diversity.

The TCR originated in a woman younger than 30 in good health. What was sequenced was blood. This sequence joins TRBV7-3 and TRBJ2-3, with no clear D. CDR3: CASIKPTASTDTQYF. The DNA for the CDR3 is TGTGCCAGCATCAAACCGACGGCTAGCACAGATACGCAGTATTTT.